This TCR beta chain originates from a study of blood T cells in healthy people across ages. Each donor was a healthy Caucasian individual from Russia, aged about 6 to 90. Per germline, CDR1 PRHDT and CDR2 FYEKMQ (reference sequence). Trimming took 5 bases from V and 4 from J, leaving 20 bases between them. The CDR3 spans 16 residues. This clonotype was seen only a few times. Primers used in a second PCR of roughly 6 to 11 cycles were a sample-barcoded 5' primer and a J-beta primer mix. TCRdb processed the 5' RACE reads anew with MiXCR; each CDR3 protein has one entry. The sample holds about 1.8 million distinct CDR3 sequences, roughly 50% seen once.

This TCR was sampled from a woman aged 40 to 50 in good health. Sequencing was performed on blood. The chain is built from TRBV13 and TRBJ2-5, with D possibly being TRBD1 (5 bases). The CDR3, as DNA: TGTGCCAGCAGCCGGCCGGACACCCTGGATAGAGAGACCCAGTACTTC. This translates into CASSRPDTLDRETQYF.